These 10 T cell receptor beta chains came from one sample sequenced in a study of a mutant IDH1 vaccine in newly diagnosed glioma (TCRdb year 2021). The sample's time point label, in plain terms: week 47, end of study. Each vaccine dose was 300 ug of a 20-mer mutant IDH1 peptide in Montanide, given subcutaneously with topical imiquimod. The antigens for these receptors are not known. Receptor amplification or capture employed the immunoSEQ multiplex PCR assay. Not all clones reach the TCRdb copy of this immuneACCESS table, which keeps in-frame sequences only. Checked studies attribute under half of the gap to unresolved V genes and leave the rest unexplained. A total of about 94,000 clones appear in this sample, under 90% of them only once. Approximately 0.8% of the sample belongs to the ten largest clones. The specimen comprised PBMCs, sampled from a glioma patient whose treatment included an IDH1 peptide vaccine. The receptor set was obtained from a woman aged 50 to 65 with glioma.

The rearrangement uses TRBV5-1 and TRBJ2-4; D call uncertain. The germline gives CDR1 SGHRS, CDR2 YFSETQ. Trimming pared 0 bases from V and 6 bases from J, leaving 10 bases between. The CDR3 contains 14 residues. In nucleotides, the CDR3 is TGCGCCAGCAGCTTGGGCGGCCCCCCAAACATTCAGTACTTC. Amino acid sequence: CASSLGGPPNIQYF.

The chain joins TRBV7-9 to TRBJ1-2, with D possibly TRBD1 on 6 matching bases. From germline, CDR1 is SEHNR and CDR2 FQNEAQ (reference sequence). This CDR3 spans 14 amino acids. V lost 1 base to trimming and J lost 2 bases, with 8 bases between them. The CDR3 here is CASSLGQENYGYTF. The CDR3, as DNA: TGTGCCAGCAGCTTAGGACAGGAGAACTATGGCTACACCTTC.

The chain is built from TRBV28 and TRBJ1-3, with a possible D match to TRBD1 (5 bases). CDR1 MDHEN and CDR2 SYDVKM come from the germline V gene. V shed 6 bases and J shed 2 bases, with 11 bases lying between them. This CDR3 comprises 14 residues. As DNA, the CDR3 is TGTGCCAGCAGGCGTGCGGGGGCTGGAAACACCATATATTTT. Translation: CASRRAGAGNTIYF. Full variable domain (missing parts from reference TRBV28 and TRBJ1-3): DVKVTQSSRYLVKRTGEKVFLECVQDMDHENMFWYRQDPGLGLRLIYFSYDVKMKEKGDIPEGYSVSREKKERFSLILESASTNQTSMYLCASRRAGAGNTIYFGEGSWLTVV.

Only a few counts were recorded for this clone. The V gene is TRBV5-1, the J gene TRBJ2-3; no clear D gene. CDR3 length: 13 residues. The V gene lost 7 bases and the J gene lost 3 bases, with 12 bases spanning the gap. CDR1 and CDR2 from the germline V gene are SGHRS and YFSETQ. The CDR3 sequence is CASQEGWTDTQYF. CDR3 DNA sequence: TGCGCCAGCCAGGAAGGGTGGACAGATACGCAGTATTTT.

The chain uses TRBV19 and TRBJ1-5, with 9 bases matching TRBD1. The CDR3 spans 15 residues. CDR1 and CDR2 from the germline V gene are LNHDA and SQIVND (reference sequence). The J segment lost 0 bases and the V segment lost 9 bases, leaving 6 bases of the junction unmatched. The CDR3 sequence is CASQQDRGSNQPQHF. The CDR3, as DNA: TGTGCCAGCCAACAGGACAGGGGTAGCAATCAGCCCCAGCATTTT.

The chain has TRBV9 and TRBJ2-3; TRBD1 agrees at 9 bases. V lost 3 bases, J lost 5 bases, and 4 bases stayed unmatched. Germline CDR1 is SGDLS and CDR2 is YYNGEE. This CDR3 comprises 14 residues. CDR3 region: CASSDRGQGDTQYF. The CDR3 DNA follows: TGTGCCAGCAGCGACAGGGGGCAGGGAGATACGCAGTATTTT.

The V call is TRBV19, the J call TRBJ2-7; D may be TRBD1 or TRBD2 (5 bases each). The CDR3 consists of 14 residues. V was cut by 7 bases and J by 12 bases, with 25 bases left in between. CDR1 LNHDA and CDR2 SQIVND come from the germline V gene (reference sequence). CDR3 protein: CASTSRGTVDRWYF. CDR3 coding DNA: TGTGCCAGTACCTCTCGAGGGACGGTGGATAGATGGTACTTC.

This chain uses TRBV5-4 with TRBJ2-5, with 11 bases lining up with TRBD1. This CDR3 has 13 residues. With V trimmed by 3 bases and J by 9 bases, 4 bases remained unmatched. CDR1 is SGHNT, CDR2 YYREEE, per germline (reference sequence). The CDR3 nucleotides read TGTGCCAGCAGCTCGGACAGGGGGCGCCCCCAGTACTTC. Translated: CASSSDRGRPQYF.

The chain is built from TRBV5-4 and TRBJ2-1; the match to TRBD2 covers 7 bases. CDR1 is SGHNT and CDR2 is YYREEE in the germline V gene (reference sequence). After removal of 1 base from V and 2 bases from J, the junction contained 12 bases not matched to a gene. This CDR3 is 18 amino acids long. The CDR3 loop is CASSLRPNSGSAYNEQFF. The CDR3 DNA reads as TGTGCCAGCAGCTTGCGCCCCAATAGCGGGTCAGCCTACAATGAGCAGTTCTTC.

V is TRBV9 and J is TRBJ2-6; D is unresolved. The CDR3 is 14 residues long. V lost 0 bases and J 3 bases, leaving 4 bases between the germline ends. Germline V lookup: CDR1 SGDLS, CDR2 YYNGEE. This CDR3 is CASSVASGANVLTF. Written as DNA, the CDR3 is TGTGCCAGCAGCGTAGCTAGTGGGGCCAACGTCCTGACTTTC.